Reported below is one T cell receptor (beta chain). The CDR3 is 15 amino acids. The germline gives CDR1 SGDLS, CDR2 YYNGEE. V shed 2 bases and J shed 2 bases, with 12 bases lying between them. The data were produced by immunoSEQ multiplex PCR, yet TCRdb's version contains in-frame clones alone and is incomplete. The table lists around 200,000 clones, over 80% of them singletons. These data come from a study of control samples from healthy donors and cancer patients. The TCR was taken from a man aged 18 to 29 in good health. The chain employs TRBV9 and TRBJ2-3, with D unclear. The sample taken for sequencing was blood. CDR3 bases: TGTGCCAGCAGCGTGAGTCACCGACCCACAGATACGCAGTATTTT. This codes for CASSVSHRPTDTQYF.